Below, 29 T cell receptor beta chains from the same sample are listed, as sequenced in a study of cytomegalovirus exposure and HLA in healthy donors. Primers included in the PCR were 60 Vbeta and 13 Jbeta primers. Libraries were prepared by immunoSEQ multiplex PCR; TCRdb keeps only in-frame clonotypes and omits some of them. The data show under 200,000 clones, 65% to 90% seen once. Sequencing was performed on PBMCs. The source is a man between 45 and 60 years old in good health and CMV-seropositive.

The chain uses TRBV7-6 and TRBJ2-5, with D possibly TRBD2 on 6 matching bases. Germline CDR1 reads SGHVS; CDR2 reads FNYEAQ. The CDR3 has 16 amino acids. Trimming removed 4 bases at V and 0 bases at J, with 15 bases between. In DNA form, the CDR3 reads TGTGCCAGCAGCTACCTAGGGAGCGGGTACCAAGAGACCCAGTACTTC. It encodes CASSYLGSGYQETQYF. Complete variable domain (other parts from reference TRBV7-6 and TRBJ2-5): GAGVSQSPRYKVTKRGQDVALRCDPISGHVSLYWYRQALGQGPEFLTYFNYEAQQDKSGLPNDRFSAERPEGSISTLTIQRTEQRDSAMYRCASSYLGSGYQETQYFGPGTRLLVL.

The chain has TRBV9 and TRBJ2-3, with 10 bases fitting TRBD2. CDR3 length: 16 residues. Germline CDR1 and CDR2: SGDLS and YYNGEE. V gave up 0 bases and J gave up 5 bases; unmatched junction bases: 6. The DNA of the CDR3 is TGTGCCAGCAGCGTAGAAGCGGGGGGGCTTATAGATACGCAGTATTTT. Encoded protein: CASSVEAGGLIDTQYF.

J is TRBJ1-1 and V is TRBV6-6; no reliable D call. V lost 5 bases and J lost 6, with 7 bases in between. The germline V gene encodes CDR1 MNHNY and CDR2 SVGAGI (reference sequence). CDR3 length equals 11 residues. The CDR3 DNA reads TGTGCCAGCAGTCCCAGTTCTGAAGCTTTCTTT. It codes for CASSPSSEAFF.

The table lists this clone with a count of one. The chain is built from TRBV5-5 and TRBJ2-7, with 9 nucleotides matching TRBD1. This CDR3 is 15 amino acids long. Trimming removed 3 bases from V and 2 bases from J; junction bases left unmatched: 6. Germline V CDR1 and CDR2: SGHKS, YYEKEE (reference sequence). The chain's CDR3 is CASSSSGTGPYEQYF. Written as DNA, the CDR3 is TGTGCCAGCAGCTCGTCCGGGACAGGGCCCTACGAGCAGTACTTC.

This clone occurred once. CDR3 bases: TGTGCCAGCAGCCAAGAGGCAGACTGGAGGCACTCTGAAGCTTTCTTT. Translating gives CASSQEADWRHSEAFF. This chain connects TRBV14 to TRBJ1-1, with D hard to call. The CDR3 runs 16 residues. V dropped 0 bases and J dropped 6 bases, with 17 bases sitting between them. Germline lookup yields CDR1 SGHDN and CDR2 FVKESK.

This clone was seen only once. V is TRBV19 and J is TRBJ1-1, with 7 bases that match TRBD1. The CDR3 extends over 16 amino acids. Germline V gives CDR1 LNHDA, CDR2 SQIVND (reference sequence). The junction had 6 bases not matched to a gene; V was cut back by 0 bases and J by 2 bases. The CDR3 DNA reads as TGTGCCAGTAGTATAGATATGAGGGGGCGAAACACTGAAGCTTTCTTT. This sequence encodes CASSIDMRGRNTEAFF.

The chain has TRBV2 and TRBJ1-3; tentatively, D is TRBD1 (5 bases). Germline values: CDR1 SNHLY, CDR2 FYNNEI. The CDR3 has 14 amino acids. V lost 6 bases, J lost 4 bases, and 13 bases lay in between. The CDR3 DNA sequence: TGTGCCAGCAGGAGGGGAGGGCAAGGAAACACCATATATTTT. Residues: CASRRGGQGNTIYF. The full variable domain, its missing parts supplied by reference TRBV2 and TRBJ1-3, is EPEVTQTPSHQVTQMGQEVILRCVPISNHLYFYWYRQILGQKVEFLVSFYNNEISEKSEIFDDQFSVERPDGSNFTLKIRSTKLEDSAMYFCASRRGGQGNTIYFGEGSWLTVV.

V is TRBV5-1 and J is TRBJ1-1, with 10 bases that match TRBD1. The junction had 10 bases not matched to a gene; V was cut back by 3 bases and J by 11 bases. The CDR3 has 14 residues. Germline-derived CDR1 and CDR2 are SGHRS and YFSETQ. The DNA for the CDR3 is TGCGCCAGCAGCTGGGACAGGGGCGCCCCCAGGGCTTTCTTT. It encodes CASSWDRGAPRAFF.

This sequence joins TRBV7-8 and TRBJ1-5; D is perhaps TRBD1 (5 bases). V dropped 1 base and J dropped 0 bases, with 13 bases sitting between them. CDR1 is SGHVS, CDR2 FQNEAQ, per germline. CDR3 length: 17 amino acids. The CDR3: CASSLGGAGRSNQPQHF. The CDR3 bases are TGTGCCAGCAGCTTAGGTGGGGCAGGTCGTAGCAATCAGCCCCAGCATTTT.

V and J are TRBV2 and TRBJ2-3; 8 bases fit TRBD2. Trimming cost V 7 bases and J 2 bases; bases outside gene matches: 8. The V gene's germline CDR1 is SNHLY and CDR2 FYNNEI. CDR3 length: 15 amino acids. The CDR3 DNA reads TGTGCCAGCAAACAATTGCGGGAGGTCACAGATACGCAGTATTTT. Translation: CASKQLREVTDTQYF.

This chain links TRBV6-1 with TRBJ1-2, with D possibly TRBD1 on 6 matching bases. The CDR3 runs to 13 residues. Deletions cut 4 bases from V and 7 bases from J, with 13 bases between. Germline lookup yields CDR1 MNHNS and CDR2 SASEGT. The CDR3 nucleotides read TGTGCCAGCAGTGTAGAACAGGGTCTTGGCTACACCTTC. Residues: CASSVEQGLGYTF.

The V call is TRBV7-8, the J call TRBJ1-1; TRBD1 matches 10 bases. The CDR3 spans 16 residues. Germline-derived CDR1 and CDR2 are SGHVS and FQNEAQ. The trim removed 1 base at V and 10 bases at J, leaving 12 bases unmatched. This chain's CDR3 is CASSLEGTGVNLGAFF. CDR3 sequence (DNA): TGTGCCAGCAGCTTAGAAGGGACAGGGGTTAATTTAGGAGCTTTCTTT.

In its sample, this clone was seen once. The chain has TRBV27 and TRBJ2-1, with 9 nucleotides matching TRBD1. Germline-derived CDR1 and CDR2 are MNHEY and SMNVEV (reference sequence). This CDR3 has 15 residues. V shed 2 bases and J 5 bases; nucleotides not matched to a gene: 4. CDR3 residues: CASSLGTGNHNEQFF. The DNA for the CDR3 is TGTGCCAGCAGTTTAGGGACAGGGAACCACAATGAGCAGTTCTTC.

The chain employs TRBV5-1 and TRBJ2-3; D is unresolved. Germline values: CDR1 SGHRS, CDR2 YFSETQ. This CDR3 contains 13 residues. Deletions cut 0 bases from V and 5 bases from J, with 7 bases between. CDR3 sequence: CASSLGREDTQYF. For the CDR3, the DNA is TGCGCCAGCAGCTTGGGTCGCGAAGATACGCAGTATTTT.

The chain uses TRBV6-1 and TRBJ1-5, with D maybe TRBD1 (5 bases). The germline V gene encodes CDR1 MNHNS and CDR2 SASEGT. This CDR3 comprises 15 residues. Trimming shortened V by 8 bases and J by 3 bases, and 17 bases separated the two germline ends. CDR3 protein: CASYSGVGNNQPQHF. The DNA for the CDR3 is TGTGCCAGCTATTCGGGGGTAGGCAACAATCAGCCCCAGCATTTT.

The rearrangement joins TRBV6-5 to TRBJ2-7; 7 nucleotides agree with TRBD2. This CDR3 has 15 residues. Germline V CDR1 and CDR2: MNHEY, SVGAGI. V lost 6 bases and J lost 5; bases outside the gene matches: 13. As DNA, the CDR3 is TGTGCCAGCAGAGGCCGCGGCGGGGGATTCAACGAGCAGTACTTC. Translated: CASRGRGGGFNEQYF.

The chain has TRBV18 and TRBJ2-4; 7 bases map to TRBD2. Germline loops: CDR1 KGHSH, CDR2 LQKENI. J gave up 9 bases and V 3 bases, and 11 bases lay outside the gene matches. The length of the CDR3 is 15 residues. The CDR3, as DNA: TGTGCCAGCTCACCCAGCGGCGGACTAGGCAGCATTCAGTACTTC. Amino acids: CASSPSGGLGSIQYF.

J is TRBJ2-5 and V is TRBV5-5; 11 nucleotides align to TRBD2. Germline lookup yields CDR1 SGHKS and CDR2 YYEKEE (reference sequence). With V trimmed by 4 bases and J by 0 bases, 11 bases remained unmatched. The CDR3 is 18 amino acids. Written as DNA, the CDR3 is TGTGCCAGCAGCCACCCTTTCACTAGCGGGGGTAACCAAGAGACCCAGTACTTC. The encoded protein is CASSHPFTSGGNQETQYF.

This chain uses TRBV7-6 with TRBJ2-5; D is uncertain. The CDR3 has 16 residues. Per the germline V gene, CDR1 is SGHVS and CDR2 is FNYEAQ. V lost 4 bases to trimming and J lost 1 base, with 16 bases between them. CDR3 loop: CASSSYSSPFQETQYF. The CDR3 region has the DNA TGTGCCAGCAGCTCGTACAGTTCCCCGTTCCAAGAGACCCAGTACTTC.

V and J are TRBV15 and TRBJ1-2; TRBD1 is a possible D gene (6 bases). V was cut by 9 bases and J by 7 bases, with 18 bases left in between. Germline V gene sequence: CDR1 LNHNV, CDR2 YYDKDF (reference sequence). This CDR3 is built from 13 residues. The CDR3 region is CATSKTGVGGYTF. CDR3 in DNA: TGTGCCACTTCAAAGACAGGTGTTGGTGGCTACACCTTC.

V is TRBV11-2 and J is TRBJ2-1, with TRBD1 identical over 10 bases. The junction had 3 bases not matched to a gene; V was cut back by 4 bases and J by 6 bases. The germline gives CDR1 SGHAT, CDR2 FQNNGV. The CDR3 is made up of 14 amino acids. In nucleotides, the CDR3 is TGTGCCAGCAGCTCACGACAGGGGGCCAATGAGCAGTTCTTC. It encodes CASSSRQGANEQFF. The variable domain in full, with the rest retrieved from reference TRBV11-2 and TRBJ2-1, is EAGVAQSPRYKIIEKRQSVAFWCNPISGHATLYWYQQILGQGPKLLIQFQNNGVVDDSQLPKDRFSAERLKGVDSTLKIQPAKLEDSAVYLCASSSRQGANEQFFGPGTRLTVL.

In its sample, this clone was seen a few times. The chain has TRBV2 and TRBJ1-2; D ambiguous. Trimming stripped 7 bases from V and 2 bases from J, with 14 bases between. This CDR3 region has 14 residues. The V gene's germline CDR1 is SNHLY and CDR2 FYNNEI. The CDR3 coding sequence is TGTGCCAGCAACGGGGAATTACTCAACTATGGCTACACCTTC. Its translation: CASNGELLNYGYTF.

This chain connects TRBV7-2 to TRBJ2-2, with TRBD2 identical over 10 bases. V was pared by 5 bases and J by 5 bases, with 11 bases of the junction left unmatched. Germline CDR1 SGHTA, CDR2 FQGNSA. The CDR3 consists of 17 residues. This chain's CDR3 is CASSLSSGRVGTGELFF. The DNA for the CDR3 is TGTGCCAGCAGCCTGTCAAGCGGGAGGGTAGGGACCGGGGAGCTGTTTTTT.

This clone was detected only once. The chain recombines TRBV5-1 with TRBJ1-4, with 12 nucleotides matching TRBD1. Germline values: CDR1 SGHRS, CDR2 YFSETQ. Losses at the gene ends were 5 bases for V and 6 bases for J; bases not matched to a gene: 8. The CDR3 runs 16 residues. CDR3 loop: CASSTGQGARDEKLFF. CDR3 nucleotides: TGCGCCAGCAGTACGGGACAGGGGGCGCGTGATGAAAAACTGTTTTTT. The full variable domain, rest sourced from reference TRBV5-1 and TRBJ1-4, is KAGVTQTPRYLIKTRGQQVTLSCSPISGHRSVSWYQQTPGQGLQFLFEYFSETQRNKGNFPGRFSGRQFSNSRSEMNVSTLELGDSALYLCASSTGQGARDEKLFFGSGTQLSVL.

CDR3 in DNA: TGCAGCGTTGTTCGCACCGGGGAGCTGTTTTTT. Its protein product is CSVVRTGELFF. The rearrangement joins TRBV29-1 to TRBJ2-2; D gene ambiguous. CDR1 SQVTM and CDR2 ANQGSEA come from the germline V gene. The V gene lost 4 bases and the J gene lost 4 bases, with 4 bases spanning the gap. This CDR3 region has 11 residues.

The rearrangement uses TRBV5-4 and TRBJ2-3; the D gene is possibly TRBD2 (6 bases). Germline lookup yields CDR1 SGHNT and CDR2 YYREEE (reference sequence). Trimming shortened V by 0 bases and J by 7 bases, and 21 bases separated the two germline ends. This CDR3 has 17 residues. The CDR3 region has the DNA TGTGCCAGCAGCTTGGCCAAAACTAGCCCTCGCTCAAATACGCAGTATTTT. Its protein product is CASSLAKTSPRSNTQYF.

The chain is built from TRBV5-1 and TRBJ1-5, with D maybe TRBD1 (5 bases). The V end lost 0 bases, the J end lost 9 bases, and 16 bases lay between the germline ends. The CDR3 is 15 residues long. In germline, CDR1 is SGHRS, CDR2 YFSETQ. CDR3 bases: TGCGCCAGCAGCTTGGTTCCAGGGCTCCTGGGGCCCCAGCATTTT. Amino acid sequence: CASSLVPGLLGPQHF.

A single count supports this clone. The rearrangement uses TRBV11-3 and TRBJ1-4; TRBD1 matches at 7 bases. The CDR3 covers 15 residues. Germline assignment: CDR1 SGHNT and CDR2 YENEEA. With 5 bases clipped from V and 3 bases from J, the junction kept 6 bases outside the gene matches. The CDR3 bases are TGTGCCAGCAGCATTAGGGGGCGACCTAATGAAAAACTGTTTTTT. This encodes CASSIRGRPNEKLFF.

This chain joins TRBV7-9 and TRBJ2-7; 9 bases match TRBD1. This CDR3 is built from 17 residues. Trimming removed 2 bases from V and 3 bases from J; junction bases left unmatched: 11. CDR1 and CDR2 from the germline V gene are SEHNR and FQNEAQ (reference sequence). The CDR3 DNA follows: TGTGCCAGCAGCTTATTGATTGGGACAGGGTACAACTACGAGCAGTACTTC. Its translation: CASSLLIGTGYNYEQYF.